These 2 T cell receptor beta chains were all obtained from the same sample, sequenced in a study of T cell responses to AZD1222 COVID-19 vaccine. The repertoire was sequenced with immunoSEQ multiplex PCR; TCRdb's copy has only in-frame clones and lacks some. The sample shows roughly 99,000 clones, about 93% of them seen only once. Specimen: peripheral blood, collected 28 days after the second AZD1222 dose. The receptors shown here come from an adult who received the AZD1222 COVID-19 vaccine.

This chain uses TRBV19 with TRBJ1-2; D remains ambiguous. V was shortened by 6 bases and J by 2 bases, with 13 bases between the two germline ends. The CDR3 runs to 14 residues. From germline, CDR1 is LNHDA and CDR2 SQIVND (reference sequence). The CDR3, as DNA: TGTGCCAGTAGACCCGGGCCTATGAACTATGGCTACACCTTC. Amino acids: CASRPGPMNYGYTF.

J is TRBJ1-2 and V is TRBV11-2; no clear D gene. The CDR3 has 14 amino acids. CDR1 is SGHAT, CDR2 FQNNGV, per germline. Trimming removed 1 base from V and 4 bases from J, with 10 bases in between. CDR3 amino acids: CASSLVAAPYGYTF. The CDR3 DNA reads TGTGCCAGCAGCTTAGTGGCGGCCCCCTATGGCTACACCTTC.